Below are 14 T cell receptor beta chains sequenced from a single sample in a study of T cell responses to AZD1222 COVID-19 vaccine. Generated by immunoSEQ multiplex PCR, the TCRdb table keeps only in-frame clones and is missing some. The profile shows 100,000 to 150,000 clones, 80% to 90% of them singletons. The sample consisted of peripheral blood, taken on day 0 of AZD1222 vaccination. These receptors were collected from an adult in good health.

This chain uses TRBV12-3 or TRBV12-4 with TRBJ1-2; D not resolved. This CDR3 spans 12 amino acids. V was shortened by 6 bases and J by 8 bases, with 13 bases between the two germline ends. The CDR3 spells CASSTYPVGYTF. The CDR3 nucleotides are TGTGCCAGCAGCACCTACCCGGTAGGCTACACCTTC.

The rearrangement links TRBV10-1 to TRBJ1-5, with a tentative D call TRBD1 (5 bases). The length of the CDR3 is 14 residues. V lost 8 bases to trimming and J lost 1 base, with 12 bases between them. Germline lookup yields CDR1 WNHNN and CDR2 SYGVQD (reference sequence). CDR3 amino acids: CASSDPGSNQPQHF. Here the CDR3 DNA reads TGCGCCAGCTCCGACCCAGGGAGCAATCAGCCCCAGCATTTT.

The genes are TRBV28 and TRBJ2-7; possibly TRBD2 for D (7 bases). The V gene's germline CDR1 is MDHEN and CDR2 SYDVKM. CDR3 length equals 16 residues. V was shortened by 4 bases and J by 9 bases, with 25 bases between the two germline ends. DNA for the CDR3: TGTGCCAGCAGTTCCACCGGGGGGCCCCTCCCGTGGGGGCAGTACTTC. Its translation is CASSSTGGPLPWGQYF. Combining the CDR3 with reference TRBV28 and TRBJ2-7 gives the whole variable domain DVKVTQSSRYLVKRTGEKVFLECVQDMDHENMFWYRQDPGLGLRLIYFSYDVKMKEKGDIPEGYSVSREKKERFSLILESASTNQTSMYLCASSSTGGPLPWGQYFGPGTRLTVT.

The genes are TRBV9 and TRBJ1-2, with D tentatively TRBD1 (5 bases). Germline V CDR1 and CDR2: SGDLS, YYNGEE. This CDR3 has 14 amino acids. Trimming took off 3 bases at V and 7 bases at J, with 16 bases between the two ends. CDR3 protein: CASSGAGTLSGYTF. The CDR3 DNA is TGTGCCAGCAGCGGGGCAGGGACGCTTAGTGGCTACACCTTC. Variable domain in full (rest from reference TRBV9 and TRBJ1-2): DSGVTQTPKHLITATGQRVTLRCSPRSGDLSVYWYQQSLDQGLQFLIQYYNGEERAKGNILERFSAQQFPDLHSELNLSSLELGDSALYFCASSGAGTLSGYTFGSGTRLTVV.

The V gene is TRBV7-3, the J gene TRBJ1-1; unclear D gene. V was cut by 5 bases and J by 3 bases, with 10 bases left in between. Germline V gene sequence: CDR1 SGHTA, CDR2 FQGTGA. CDR3 length: 13 amino acids. The CDR3 sequence is CASSNGPDTEAFF. The CDR3 nucleotides are TGTGCCAGCAGCAATGGGCCGGACACTGAAGCTTTCTTT.

This sequence joins TRBV7-3 and TRBJ2-3; 11 nucleotides match TRBD2. The germline CDR1 and CDR2 sequences are SGHTA and FQGTGA. V lost 5 bases and J lost 4; bases outside the gene matches: 11. The CDR3 totals 17 residues. DNA of the CDR3: TGTGCCAGCAGCCCCCGGGGTAGCGGGGGGGGCCCAGATACGCAGTATTTT. Its translation is CASSPRGSGGGPDTQYF.

The genes are TRBV3-1 (or the pseudogene TRBV3-2) and TRBJ2-1, with 14 bases lining up with TRBD2. The CDR3 sequence is 15 residues long. Per germline, CDR1 LGHDT and CDR2 YNNKEL (reference sequence). V was pared by 4 bases and J by 12 bases, with 8 bases of the junction left unmatched. CDR3 nucleotide sequence: TGTGCCAGCAGCCTGCCGGGACTAGCGGGAGTAAGGCAGTTCTTC. This sequence encodes CASSLPGLAGVRQFF.

The gene calls are TRBV12-3 or TRBV12-4 and TRBJ1-1; D is perhaps TRBD1 (6 bases). This CDR3 has 13 amino acids. Trimming stripped 8 bases from V and 0 bases from J, with 10 bases between. The CDR3 sequence: CASQGFMNTEAFF. The CDR3 bases are TGTGCCAGCCAGGGGTTCATGAACACTGAAGCTTTCTTT.

The chain links TRBV5-1 to TRBJ1-3, with a possible D match to TRBD1 (5 bases). CDR1 is SGHRS and CDR2 is YFSETQ in the germline V gene. Trimming left V 3 bases short and J 0 bases short, with 16 bases between. The CDR3 contains 17 residues. CDR3 nucleotide sequence: TGCGCCAGCAGCTCGGGGACCGCTCTCCGCTCTGGAAACACCATATATTTT. Its protein product is CASSSGTALRSGNTIYF.

The chain couples TRBV9 to TRBJ2-1; 7 bases map to TRBD2. CDR1 and CDR2 (germline): SGDLS, YYNGEE. The trim removed 3 bases at V and 10 bases at J, leaving 7 bases unmatched. The CDR3 contains 13 residues. The CDR3 DNA follows: TGTGCCAGCAGCGCAACATGGGGGGGAGAGCAGTTCTTC. It codes for CASSATWGGEQFF. Full variable domain (outside the CDR3, taken from reference TRBV9 and TRBJ2-1): DSGVTQTPKHLITATGQRVTLRCSPRSGDLSVYWYQQSLDQGLQFLIQYYNGEERAKGNILERFSAQQFPDLHSELNLSSLELGDSALYFCASSATWGGEQFFGPGTRLTVL.

This clone was detected once. Here the CDR3 DNA reads TGTGCCAGCATCAGGGGGGTGGGAAACACCATATATTTT. This sequence encodes CASIRGVGNTIYF. The V and J genes are TRBV2 and TRBJ1-3, with 7 bases lining up with TRBD1. This CDR3 has 13 amino acids. The germline gives CDR1 SNHLY, CDR2 FYNNEI. V shed 7 bases, J shed 4 bases, and the junction held 4 bases outside the gene matches.

The V gene is TRBV12-5, the J gene TRBJ1-1, with D possibly being TRBD1 (5 bases). The V gene lost 3 bases and the J gene lost 11 bases, with 16 bases spanning the gap. This CDR3 region has 13 residues. Germline lookup yields CDR1 LGHNT and CDR2 FRNRAP. CDR3 in amino acids: CASGFHELGPAFF. DNA of the CDR3: TGTGCTAGTGGTTTCCATGAGTTGGGACCGGCTTTCTTT.

The chain carries TRBV7-2 and TRBJ1-2; perhaps TRBD1 as D (5 bases). V shed 0 bases and J shed 6 bases, with 17 bases lying between them. Germline V lookup: CDR1 SGHTA, CDR2 FQGNSA. The CDR3 is 16 residues long. Here the CDR3 DNA reads TGTGCCAGCAGCTTAGCGCAGCTGGGGCAGGGTGATGGCTACACCTTC. It translates to CASSLAQLGQGDGYTF.

The genes are TRBV28 and TRBJ1-5; D perhaps matches TRBD1 (6 bases). Germline CDR1 MDHEN, CDR2 SYDVKM. The CDR3 consists of 14 residues. V lost 6 bases, J lost 2 bases, and 11 bases lay in between. CDR3 region: CASSEGVGNQPQHF. In nucleotides, the CDR3 is TGTGCCAGCAGCGAGGGGGTGGGCAATCAGCCCCAGCATTTT.